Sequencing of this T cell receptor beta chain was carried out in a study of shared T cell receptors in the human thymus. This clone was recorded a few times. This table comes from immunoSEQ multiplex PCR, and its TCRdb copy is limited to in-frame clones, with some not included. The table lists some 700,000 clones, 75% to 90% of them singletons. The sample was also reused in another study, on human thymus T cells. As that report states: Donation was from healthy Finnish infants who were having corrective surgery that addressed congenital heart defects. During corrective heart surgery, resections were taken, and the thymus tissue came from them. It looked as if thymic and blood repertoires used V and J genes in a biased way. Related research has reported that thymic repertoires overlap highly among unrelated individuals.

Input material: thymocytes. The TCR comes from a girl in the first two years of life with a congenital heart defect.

In nucleotides, the CDR3 is TGCGCCAGCAGCCAAGAAGCGGGGGGGCTGCATGAGCAGTTCTTC. Its translation is CASSQEAGGLHEQFF. This rearrangement joins TRBV4-1 to TRBJ2-1, with 10 nucleotides matching TRBD2. With V trimmed by 0 bases and J by 8 bases, 4 bases remained unmatched. CDR1 and CDR2 (germline): MGHRA, YSYEKL. The CDR3 has 15 residues.